This T cell receptor beta chain was sequenced during a study of T-cell reconstitution after alpha-beta-depleted transplantation in children (TCRdb year 2016). About the study as a whole: Using TCR repertoire profiling, the study quantitatively followed how T-cell immune reconstitution unfolded in children after TCRalphabeta/CD19-depleted allogeneic hematopoietic cell transplantation. Results the study describes overall, beyond this receptor: Over subsequent months, a decline in hyperexpanded clone frequencies was noted, and after one year, T-cell counts and TCRbeta diversity were mostly ascribed to newly produced T cells. About two months after transplant, the apparently early recovery of alphabetaT-cell counts reportedly depended on just several hundred clones that had expanded rapidly and came from non-depleted graft cells. In some patients, high TCRbeta diversity at day 60 was attributed to recipient T cells and intrathymic progenitors that had survived conditioning.

In the paper's terms, the treatment or condition label means: allogeneic hematopoietic cell transplantation with graft depleted of TCRalphabeta T cells and CD19 B cells. Transplant recipients were children who received TCRalphabeta/CD19-depleted allogeneic hematopoietic cell grafts. Library preparation used PCR. The data were produced on an Illumina HiSeq 2500. Molecular barcoding was employed in the preparation of TCR libraries, with unique molecular identifiers being used to normalize TCRbeta repertoire quantification. TCRdb itself trimmed the public reads at Q25 with fastp, ran MiXCR and retained productive beta chains. Merged by CDR3 protein, the rows form single entries marked with the most common genes and DNA. The sample data list about 830,000 distinct CDR3 sequences, and 15% to 20% of these were observed just once. Around 5.3% of the sample is taken by the ten largest. This clonotype was found many times. Its antigen is currently not known. It has no much larger one-base neighbor in the sample; base qualities were not kept.

The origin of this receptor is a male patient aged 5 to 17 who had a stem cell transplant for acute lymphoblastic leukemia, so the T cells may come from the graft donor. The sequences come from PBMCs, mostly from graft donor cells, collected 360 days after TCRalphabeta/CD19-depleted stem cell transplant.

The CDR3 protein sequence reads: CASSLRDPPLSNEQFF. The nucleotides read TGTGCCAGCAGCTTAAGGGACCCGCCCTTATCCAATGAGCAGTTCTTC. The chain is encoded by TRBV7-8 joined to TRBJ2-1; the D gene is perhaps TRBD1 or TRBD2, each of them matching over 5 bases. Via the germline V gene, CDR1 is SGHVS and CDR2 FQNEAQ. Including the terminal cysteine and phenylalanine, the CDR3 comprises 16 residues. Here the CDR3 DNA is all that survives: 48 bases in frame from base 1. Trimming at the junction amounts to 2 bases on V and 6 bases on J, and the germline ends lie 17 bases apart.